This T cell receptor (beta chain) appears in the sequencing data of a study of tumor-infiltrating lymphocytes in localized non-small cell lung cancer. Study background: The cohort mixed smokers and never-smokers, several histologies, and some post-neoadjuvant-chemotherapy samples. Tumor tissue and non-adjacent uninvolved lung came from each patient.

Produced via immunoSEQ multiplex PCR; TCRdb's table is partial and in-frame only. Here the sample spans about 9,800 clones, 60% to 80% being singletons. Study-wide points: Immunotypes IM1 and IM2 had similar TCR-derived T-cell fractions.

This clone was observed a single time. Its target is unknown. The clonotype was recovered from a human donor with non-small cell lung cancer. Material: lung tumor tissue.

CDR3 loop: CATSRDGGLGTDTQYF. The CDR3 DNA reads TGTGCCACCAGCAGAGATGGGGGTTTGGGCACAGATACGCAGTATTTT. The chain recombines TRBV15 with TRBJ2-3; possibly TRBD1 or TRBD2 for D (5 bases each). This CDR3 spans 16 amino acids. V was clipped by 0 bases and J by 1 base, with 11 bases between them. Germline values: CDR1 LNHNV, CDR2 YYDKDF (reference sequence).